One and the same sample provided the 16 T cell receptor beta chains below, sequenced in a study of vaccination effects on CD4 cells after COVID-19. Only in-frame clones appear in the TCRdb table, and some are missing; sequencing was by immunoSEQ multiplex PCR. Here the sample spans under 65,000 clones, roughly 77% being singletons. Prior to sequencing, the ViraFEST assay stimulated PBMC with viral peptide pools, which expanded the antigen-specific CD4+ T cells. The culture ran for approximately 10 days before CD4+ T cells were isolated. Convalescent patients had PCR-confirmed SARS-CoV-2 infection between March and December 2020. No antigen has been identified for these receptors. The source was CD4+ T cells from PBMCs cultured with HIV peptides, collected before COVID-19 vaccination. The subset is: HIV-1 Nef peptide pool negative control/reference culture. The origin of the receptors is a human donor who had a prior SARS-CoV-2 infection.

The chain couples TRBV7-3 to TRBJ2-1; the match to TRBD1 covers 7 bases. The germline gives CDR1 SGHTA, CDR2 FQGTGA. J was trimmed by 7 bases and V by 4 bases; bases with no gene match: 7. This CDR3 spans 14 amino acids. This CDR3 is CASSSPRQGNEQFF. CDR3 bases: TGTGCCAGCAGCTCACCGCGACAGGGTAATGAGCAGTTCTTC. Full variable domain (remainder filled in from reference TRBV7-3 and TRBJ2-1): GAGVSQTPSNKVTEKGKYVELRCDPISGHTALYWYRQSLGQGPEFLIYFQGTGAADDSGLPNDRFFAVRPEGSVSTLKIQRTERGDSAVYLCASSSPRQGNEQFFGPGTRLTVL.

The genes are TRBV6-4 and TRBJ1-1; no clear D. V lost 2 bases to trimming and J lost 7 bases, with 8 bases between them. This CDR3 spans 12 amino acids. In germline, CDR1 is MRHNA, CDR2 SNTAGT. The CDR3 nucleotides read TGTGCCAGCAGTGACGGAGGGATTGAAGCTTTCTTT. Amino acid sequence: CASSDGGIEAFF.

By share, this clone ranks as medium-sized (0.01 to 0.1%). The J gene is TRBJ2-7, the V gene TRBV4-1; D not certain. Deletions cut 4 bases from V and 5 bases from J, with 18 bases between. This CDR3 region has 15 residues. Germline V lookup: CDR1 MGHRA, CDR2 YSYEKL. CDR3 protein: CASSRTRAQPNEQYF. The CDR3 DNA follows: TGCGCCAGCAGCCGGACCCGGGCCCAACCCAACGAGCAGTACTTC.

The chain carries TRBV5-1 and TRBJ2-2; perhaps D is TRBD1 or TRBD2 (5 bases each). This CDR3 has 18 residues. V lost 5 bases and J lost 8, with 28 bases in between. Germline values: CDR1 SGHRS, CDR2 YFSETQ. The CDR3 nucleotides read TGCGCCAGCAGTTGGAGCCAAAGGGACGCGGCATCATCGGGGGAGCTGTTTTTT. This codes for CASSWSQRDAASSGELFF.

The chain links TRBV12-3 or TRBV12-4 to TRBJ1-2; D uncertain. Trimming pared 5 bases from V and 8 bases from J, leaving 15 bases between. This CDR3 is 13 amino acids long. Written as DNA, the CDR3 is TGTGCCAGCAGTCCCCATAGCCCTGGGGGCTACACCTTC. This encodes CASSPHSPGGYTF.

This chain's CDR3 is CASSPILDEQYF. CDR3 coding DNA: TGTGCCAGCAGCCCGATCTTGGACGAGCAGTACTTC. This rearrangement joins TRBV7-3 to TRBJ2-7; D unclear. The V and J ends lost 5 bases and 5 bases respectively, with 10 bases between them. The CDR3 sequence is 12 residues long. Germline CDR1 is SGHTA and CDR2 is FQGTGA.

The gene calls are TRBV2 and TRBJ1-1, with D uncertain. From germline, CDR1 is SNHLY and CDR2 FYNNEI. The length of the CDR3 is 14 residues. The V and J ends lost 5 bases and 0 bases respectively, with 10 bases between them. CDR3 sequence: CASSLAQVNTEAFF. The DNA of the CDR3 is TGTGCCAGCAGTCTCGCCCAAGTGAACACTGAAGCTTTCTTT.

V gene TRBV18 combines with J gene TRBJ1-3, with D tentatively TRBD1 (6 bases). CDR3 length equals 16 residues. V was cut by 3 bases and J by 0 bases, with 12 bases left in between. The germline gives CDR1 KGHSH, CDR2 LQKENI. The CDR3 loop is CASSPRGHDSGNTIYF. CDR3 nucleotides: TGTGCCAGCTCACCCAGGGGACATGACTCTGGAAACACCATATATTTT.

The J gene is TRBJ2-2, the V gene TRBV2; D not resolved. Germline V CDR1 and CDR2: SNHLY, FYNNEI. CDR3 length: 13 residues. The germline V and J ends were trimmed by 0 bases and 5 bases, with 4 bases remaining between them. The CDR3 reads CASSEAWTGELFF. The CDR3 region has the DNA TGTGCCAGCAGTGAAGCGTGGACCGGGGAGCTGTTTTTT.

The J gene is TRBJ1-3, the V gene TRBV5-6; TRBD1 agrees at 8 bases. V gave up 4 bases and J gave up 4 bases; unmatched junction bases: 10. The V gene's germline CDR1 is SGHDT and CDR2 YYEEEE. The CDR3 length is 16 residues. CDR3 DNA sequence: TGTGCCAGCAGCGGATTCGGGACAGGCTACGGAAACACCATATATTTT. It yields the protein CASSGFGTGYGNTIYF.

The V and J genes are TRBV7-2 and TRBJ2-3, with 7 bases matching TRBD2. The V segment lost 5 bases and the J segment 4 bases; nucleotides outside the gene matches: 3. The CDR3 consists of 13 residues. Germline CDR1 is SGHTA and CDR2 is FQGNSA. The CDR3 sequence: CASSAGAADTQYF. The CDR3 coding sequence is TGTGCCAGCAGCGCGGGAGCCGCAGATACGCAGTATTTT.

The CDR3 DNA reads as TGTGCCAGCAGTGAATCGGCGACTAGCGGTAGCCCAGAGCAGTTCTTC. This encodes CASSESATSGSPEQFF. The chain carries TRBV25-1 and TRBJ2-1; 9 nucleotides align to TRBD2. This CDR3 is 16 amino acids long. Trimming took 1 base from V and 10 from J; bases not matched to a gene: 11. The germline gives CDR1 MGHDK, CDR2 SYGVNS.

This clone has only a few counts. The chain is built from TRBV11-3 and TRBJ2-1; TRBD2 agrees at 10 bases. V lost 5 bases and J lost 5; bases outside the gene matches: 9. Germline V lookup: CDR1 SGHNT, CDR2 YENEEA. The CDR3 runs 16 residues. The CDR3 DNA sequence: TGTGCCAGCAGCCCTAGCGGGAGTGATGTTGACAATGAGCAGTTCTTC. This sequence encodes CASSPSGSDVDNEQFF.

The rearrangement uses TRBV5-6 and TRBJ2-5; tentatively, D is TRBD2 (5 bases). V lost 4 bases to trimming and J lost 1 base, with 11 bases between them. Germline V gene lookup returns CDR1 SGHDT and CDR2 YYEEEE. The CDR3 is 14 residues long. Here the CDR3 DNA reads TGTGCCAGCAGCCTCCGGGGAGTCCAAGAGACCCAGTACTTC. It yields the protein CASSLRGVQETQYF. The full variable domain, its missing parts supplied by reference TRBV5-6 and TRBJ2-5, is DAGVTQSPTHLIKTRGQQVTLRCSPKSGHDTVSWYQQALGQGPQFIFQYYEEEERQRGNFPDRFSGHQFPNYSSELNVNALLLGDSALYLCASSLRGVQETQYFGPGTRLLVL.

Only a few counts were recorded for this clone. Here the CDR3 reads CASSQETGVDYNSPLHF. DNA of the CDR3: TGCGCCAGCAGCCAAGAGACAGGGGTTGACTATAATTCACCCCTCCACTTT. This chain uses TRBV5-1 with TRBJ1-6; 8 bases map to TRBD1. The V gene's germline CDR1 is SGHRS and CDR2 YFSETQ. V lost 4 bases, J lost 3 bases, and 9 bases stayed unmatched. The CDR3 is made up of 17 amino acids. The whole variable domain, filled in from reference TRBV5-1 and TRBJ1-6, reads KAGVTQTPRYLIKTRGQQVTLSCSPISGHRSVSWYQQTPGQGLQFLFEYFSETQRNKGNFPGRFSGRQFSNSRSEMNVSTLELGDSALYLCASSQETGVDYNSPLHFGNGTRLTVT.

This sequence joins TRBV6-5 and TRBJ2-7; tentative D call: TRBD1 (6 bases). The CDR3 totals 13 residues. V was cut by 6 bases and J by 3 bases, with 12 bases left in between. CDR1 is MNHEY and CDR2 is SVGAGI in the germline V gene. In DNA form, the CDR3 reads TGTGCCAGCAGACAGGGTTTCTTCTACGAGCAGTACTTC. It encodes CASRQGFFYEQYF.